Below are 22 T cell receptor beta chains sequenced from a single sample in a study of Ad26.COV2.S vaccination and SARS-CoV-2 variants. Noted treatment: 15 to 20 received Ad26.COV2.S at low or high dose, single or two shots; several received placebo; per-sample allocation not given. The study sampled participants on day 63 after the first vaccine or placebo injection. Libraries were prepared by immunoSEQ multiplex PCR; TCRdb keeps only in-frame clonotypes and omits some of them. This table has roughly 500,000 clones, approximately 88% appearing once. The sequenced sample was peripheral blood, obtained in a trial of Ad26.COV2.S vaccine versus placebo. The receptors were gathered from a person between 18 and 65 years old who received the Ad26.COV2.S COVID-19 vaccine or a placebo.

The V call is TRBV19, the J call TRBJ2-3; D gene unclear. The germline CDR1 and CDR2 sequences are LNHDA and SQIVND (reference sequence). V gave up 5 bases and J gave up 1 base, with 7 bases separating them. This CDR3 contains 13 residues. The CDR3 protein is CASSSVGTDTQYF. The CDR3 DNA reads TGTGCCAGTAGTTCCGTTGGCACAGATACGCAGTATTTT. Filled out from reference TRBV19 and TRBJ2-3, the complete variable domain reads DGGITQSPKYLFRKEGQNVTLSCEQNLNHDAMYWYRQDPGQGLRLIYYSQIVNDFQKGDIAEGYSVSREKKESFPLTVTSAQKNPTAFYLCASSSVGTDTQYFGPGTRLTVL.

This CDR3 is CASRDSGALTDTQYF. The DNA for the CDR3 is TGTGCCAGCAGGGACAGCGGGGCCCTCACAGATACGCAGTATTTT. The chain recombines TRBV5-5 with TRBJ2-3; perhaps TRBD2 as D (7 bases). This CDR3 region has 15 residues. Germline V gives CDR1 SGHKS, CDR2 YYEKEE (reference sequence). The V end lost 5 bases, the J end lost 2 bases, and 15 bases lay between the germline ends.

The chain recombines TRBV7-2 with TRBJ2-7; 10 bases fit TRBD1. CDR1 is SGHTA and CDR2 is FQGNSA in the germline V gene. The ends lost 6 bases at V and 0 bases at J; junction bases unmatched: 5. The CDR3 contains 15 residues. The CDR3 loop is CASSSDRGSSYEQYF. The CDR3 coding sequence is TGTGCCAGCAGTTCGGACAGGGGGAGCTCCTACGAGCAGTACTTC.

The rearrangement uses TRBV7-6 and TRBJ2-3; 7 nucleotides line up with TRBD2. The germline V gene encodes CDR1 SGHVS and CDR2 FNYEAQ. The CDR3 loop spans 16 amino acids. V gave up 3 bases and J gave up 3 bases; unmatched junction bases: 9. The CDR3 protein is CASSLGAGVGTDTQYF. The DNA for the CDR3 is TGTGCCAGCAGCTTGGGTGCGGGAGTAGGAACAGATACGCAGTATTTT.

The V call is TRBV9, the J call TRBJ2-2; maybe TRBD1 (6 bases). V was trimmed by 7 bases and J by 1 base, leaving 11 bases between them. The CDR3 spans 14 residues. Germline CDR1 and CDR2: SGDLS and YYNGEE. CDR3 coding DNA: TGTGCCAGCGCCCGGGGACAGAACACCGGGGAGCTGTTTTTT. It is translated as CASARGQNTGELFF.

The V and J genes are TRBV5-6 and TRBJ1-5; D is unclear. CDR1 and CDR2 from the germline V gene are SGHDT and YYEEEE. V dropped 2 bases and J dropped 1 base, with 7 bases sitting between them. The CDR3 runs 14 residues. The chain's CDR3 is CASSFGMSNQPQHF. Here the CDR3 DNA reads TGTGCCAGCAGCTTTGGGATGAGCAATCAGCCCCAGCATTTT.

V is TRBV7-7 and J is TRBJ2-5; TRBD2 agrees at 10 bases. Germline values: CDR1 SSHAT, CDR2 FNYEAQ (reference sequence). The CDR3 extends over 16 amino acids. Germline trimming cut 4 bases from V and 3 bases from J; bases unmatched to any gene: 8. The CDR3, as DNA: TGTGCCAGCAGCTCTCTAGCGGGAGCCCCCGAAGAGACCCAGTACTTC. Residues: CASSSLAGAPEETQYF.

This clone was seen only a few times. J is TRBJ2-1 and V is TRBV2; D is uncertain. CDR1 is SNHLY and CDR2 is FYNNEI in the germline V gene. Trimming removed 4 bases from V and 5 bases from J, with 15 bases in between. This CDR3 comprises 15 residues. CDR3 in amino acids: CASSVKSASNNEQFF. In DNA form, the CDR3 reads TGTGCCAGCAGTGTGAAGTCGGCCAGCAACAATGAGCAGTTCTTC.

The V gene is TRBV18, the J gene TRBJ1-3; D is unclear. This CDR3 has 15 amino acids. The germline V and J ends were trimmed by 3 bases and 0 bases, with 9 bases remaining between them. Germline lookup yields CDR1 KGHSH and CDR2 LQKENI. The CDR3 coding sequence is TGTGCCAGCTCACCCGTACAGTACTCTGGAAACACCATATATTTT. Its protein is CASSPVQYSGNTIYF.

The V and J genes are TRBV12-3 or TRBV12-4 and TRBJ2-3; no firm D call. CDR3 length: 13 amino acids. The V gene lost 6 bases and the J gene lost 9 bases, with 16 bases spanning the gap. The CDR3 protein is CASSLPLLLTQYF. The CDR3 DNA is TGTGCCAGCAGCCTCCCGTTGTTGCTCACGCAGTATTTT.

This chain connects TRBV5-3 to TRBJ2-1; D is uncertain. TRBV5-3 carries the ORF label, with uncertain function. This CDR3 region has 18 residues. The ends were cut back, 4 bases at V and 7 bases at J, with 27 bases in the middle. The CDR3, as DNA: TGTGCCAGAAGCCTGACCGGGCCGGCAACGGGTCTGGGGAATGAGCAGTTCTTC. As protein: CARSLTGPATGLGNEQFF.

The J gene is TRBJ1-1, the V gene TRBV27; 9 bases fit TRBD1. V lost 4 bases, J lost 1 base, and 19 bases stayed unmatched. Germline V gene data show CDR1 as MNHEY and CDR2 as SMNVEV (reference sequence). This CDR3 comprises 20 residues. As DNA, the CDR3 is TGTGCCAGCAGTTCTAAAATCTCCGGACAGGGGTTCGGGACGAACACTGAAGCTTTCTTT. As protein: CASSSKISGQGFGTNTEAFF.

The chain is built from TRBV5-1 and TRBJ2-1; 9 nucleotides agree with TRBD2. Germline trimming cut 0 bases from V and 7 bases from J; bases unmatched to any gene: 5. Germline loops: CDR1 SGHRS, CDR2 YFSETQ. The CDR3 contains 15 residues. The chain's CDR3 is CASSLGSGRRNEQFF. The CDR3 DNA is TGCGCCAGCAGCTTGGGCAGCGGGAGGCGTAATGAGCAGTTCTTC.

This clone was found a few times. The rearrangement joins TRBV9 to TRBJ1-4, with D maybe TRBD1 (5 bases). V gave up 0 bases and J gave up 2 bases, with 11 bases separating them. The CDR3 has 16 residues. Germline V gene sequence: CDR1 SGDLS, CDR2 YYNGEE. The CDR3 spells CASSVAGGTTNEKLFF. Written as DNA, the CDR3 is TGTGCCAGCAGCGTAGCGGGGGGAACGACTAATGAAAAACTGTTTTTT.

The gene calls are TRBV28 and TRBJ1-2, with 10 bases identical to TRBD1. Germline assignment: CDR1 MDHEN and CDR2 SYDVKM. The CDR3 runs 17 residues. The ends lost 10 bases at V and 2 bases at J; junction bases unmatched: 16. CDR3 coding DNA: TGTGCCACCGCCACCTCCGGACAGGGGGACCTCAACTATGGCTACACCTTC. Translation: CATATSGQGDLNYGYTF.

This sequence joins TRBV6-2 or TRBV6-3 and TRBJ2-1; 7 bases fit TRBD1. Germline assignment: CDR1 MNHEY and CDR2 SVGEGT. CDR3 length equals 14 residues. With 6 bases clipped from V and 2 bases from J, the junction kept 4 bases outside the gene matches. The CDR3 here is CASSSQGPYNEQFF. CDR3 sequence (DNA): TGTGCCAGCAGCTCACAGGGGCCCTACAATGAGCAGTTCTTC.

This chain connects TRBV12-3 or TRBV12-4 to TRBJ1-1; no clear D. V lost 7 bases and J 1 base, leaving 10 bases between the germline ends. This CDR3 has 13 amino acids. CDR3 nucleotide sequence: TGTGCCAGCACCCTGGACCGGAACACTGAAGCTTTCTTT. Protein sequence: CASTLDRNTEAFF.

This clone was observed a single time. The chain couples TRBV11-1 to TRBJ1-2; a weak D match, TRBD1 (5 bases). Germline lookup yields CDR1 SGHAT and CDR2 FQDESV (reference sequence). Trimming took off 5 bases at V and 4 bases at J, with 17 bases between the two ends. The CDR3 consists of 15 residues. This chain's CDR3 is CASSPSGIGGYGYTF. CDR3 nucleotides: TGTGCCAGCAGCCCCTCAGGGATTGGTGGCTATGGCTACACCTTC.

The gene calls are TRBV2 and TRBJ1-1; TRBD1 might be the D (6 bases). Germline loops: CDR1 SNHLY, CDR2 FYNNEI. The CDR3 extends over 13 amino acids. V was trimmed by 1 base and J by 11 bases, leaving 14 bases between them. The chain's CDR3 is CASSEGGARGAFF. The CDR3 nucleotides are TGTGCCAGCAGTGAAGGGGGGGCCAGAGGGGCTTTCTTT.

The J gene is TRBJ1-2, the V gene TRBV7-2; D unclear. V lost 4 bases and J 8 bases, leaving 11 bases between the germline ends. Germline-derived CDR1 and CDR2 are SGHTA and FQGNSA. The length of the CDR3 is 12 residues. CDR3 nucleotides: TGTGCCAGCAGCTCCCAAGGTTCGGGCTACACCTTC. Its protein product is CASSSQGSGYTF.

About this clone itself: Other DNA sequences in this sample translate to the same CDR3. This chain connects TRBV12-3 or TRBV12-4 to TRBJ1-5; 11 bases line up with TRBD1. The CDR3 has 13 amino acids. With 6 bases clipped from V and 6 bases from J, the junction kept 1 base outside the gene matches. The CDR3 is CASRGQGGQPQHF. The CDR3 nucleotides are TGTGCCAGCAGGGGACAGGGGGGTCAGCCCCAGCATTTT.

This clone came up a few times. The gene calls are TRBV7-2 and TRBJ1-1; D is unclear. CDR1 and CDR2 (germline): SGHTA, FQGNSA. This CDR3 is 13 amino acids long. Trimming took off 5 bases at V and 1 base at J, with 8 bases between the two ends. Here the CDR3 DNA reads TGTGCCAGCAGCGCGGGTCAGAACACTGAAGCTTTCTTT. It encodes CASSAGQNTEAFF.